The clone carrying this T cell receptor (beta chain) was picked up a small number of times. Using immunoSEQ multiplex PCR, the repertoire was profiled, and TCRdb retains in-frame clones only, with some absent. The sample has about 58,000 clones, about 90% seen once. This sample was taken from a study of T cell changes during pregnancy in multiple sclerosis. Trimming took 6 bases from V and 6 from J; bases not matched to a gene: 1. CDR1 SNHLY and CDR2 FYNNEI come from the germline V gene. This CDR3 is built from 13 residues. The sample in question was CD4+ T cells from peripheral blood mononuclear cells, obtained after pregnancy. This clonotype originated in a female donor in good health, enrolled as a control in a pregnancy study. This rearrangement joins TRBV2 to TRBJ1-5, with 11 bases aligning to TRBD1. CDR3 in amino acids: CASRGTGGQPQHF. CDR3 DNA sequence: TGTGCCAGCAGGGGGACAGGGGGTCAGCCCCAGCATTTT.